These T cell receptor beta chains were read from a single sample in a study of shared clonotypes between healthy human individuals. The protocol was immunoSEQ multiplex PCR, while the TCRdb copy is restricted to in-frame clones and leaves out a portion. The data contain under 1,100,000 clones, around 75% of them singletons. The sample was memory CD4+ T cells sorted from blood. Receptor source: a man younger than 35 in good health. The CDR3 runs from the conserved cysteine through the conserved F or W. Each record gives: D gene, J gene, V gene, clone size, CDR3 length, CDR3 DNA, CDR3 protein. D genes are given only for firm matches. Clone sizes are given selectively: once, few, many, or a class where the clone is expanded.

D gene: -
J gene: TRBJ1-5
V gene: TRBV5-8
clone size: few
CDR3 length: 12
CDR3 DNA: TGTGCCAGCAGCTTGGGGAATCAGCCCCAGCATTTT
CDR3 protein: CASSLGNQPQHF

D gene: -
J gene: TRBJ1-2
V gene: TRBV29-1
clone size: -
CDR3 length: 12
CDR3 DNA: TGCAGCGTTGACAGGCCCTACTATGGCTACACCTTC
CDR3 protein: CSVDRPYYGYTF

D gene: TRBD1
J gene: TRBJ1-1
V gene: TRBV19
clone size: few
CDR3 length: 15
CDR3 DNA: TGTGCCAGTAGTATCCTTCGGACAGGACGAACTGAAGCTTTCTTT
CDR3 protein: CASSILRTGRTEAFF

D gene: TRBD2
J gene: TRBJ2-1
V gene: TRBV7-8
clone size: many
CDR3 length: 13
CDR3 DNA: TGTGCCAGCAGCTTAGTCTCGCGGGAGGAGGGGTTCTTC
CDR3 protein: CASSLVSREEGFF

D gene: -
J gene: TRBJ1-5
V gene: TRBV2
clone size: -
CDR3 length: 16
CDR3 DNA: TGTGCCAGCAGACCTGGGACAAGCCTTAGCAATCAGCCCCAGCATTTT
CDR3 protein: CASRPGTSLSNQPQHF

D gene: TRBD1
J gene: TRBJ2-2
V gene: TRBV18
clone size: many
CDR3 length: 15
CDR3 DNA: TGTGCCAGCTCACTGGGACAGGGAAACACCGGGGAGCTGTTTTTT
CDR3 protein: CASSLGQGNTGELFF

D gene: -
J gene: TRBJ1-1
V gene: TRBV2
clone size: -
CDR3 length: 14
CDR3 DNA: TGTGCCAGCAGCCTTACCAGGGTAGACACTGAAGCTTTCTTT
CDR3 protein: CASSLTRVDTEAFF

D gene: -
J gene: TRBJ2-1
V gene: TRBV6-6
clone size: -
CDR3 length: 14
CDR3 DNA: TGTGCCAGCAGGTCCCACGGGGGAGACAATGAGCAGTTCTTC
CDR3 protein: CASRSHGGDNEQFF

D gene: -
J gene: TRBJ1-5
V gene: TRBV28
clone size: -
CDR3 length: 17
CDR3 DNA: TGTGCCAGCAGTTTAAGGGTTGGTTTAGGGAGCAATCAGCCCCAGCATTTT
CDR3 protein: CASSLRVGLGSNQPQHF

D gene: TRBD1
J gene: TRBJ1-2
V gene: TRBV19
clone size: -
CDR3 length: 13
CDR3 DNA: TGTGCCAGTAGTCCAGGACAGGGAGGAGGCTACACCTTC
CDR3 protein: CASSPGQGGGYTF

D gene: -
J gene: TRBJ1-1
V gene: TRBV19
clone size: -
CDR3 length: 13
CDR3 DNA: TGTGCCAGTAGTATGGCGGGGGGGACTGAAGCTTTCTTT
CDR3 protein: CASSMAGGTEAFF

D gene: TRBD2
J gene: TRBJ2-3
V gene: TRBV5-4
clone size: once
CDR3 length: 16
CDR3 DNA: TGTGCCAGCAGCTTGTACGAGGGAGGGTACACAGATACGCAGTATTTT
CDR3 protein: CASSLYEGGYTDTQYF

D gene: -
J gene: TRBJ1-2
V gene: TRBV11-2
clone size: -
CDR3 length: 16
CDR3 DNA: TGTGCCAGCAGCTTAGATGCAGGGACATTCCACTATGGCTACACCTTC
CDR3 protein: CASSLDAGTFHYGYTF

D gene: TRBD2
J gene: TRBJ2-1
V gene: TRBV11-2
clone size: -
CDR3 length: 15
CDR3 DNA: TGTGCCAGCAGCCTAGGACTAGCGGAGATCAATGAGCAGTTCTTC
CDR3 protein: CASSLGLAEINEQFF

D gene: -
J gene: TRBJ1-1
V gene: TRBV28
clone size: once
CDR3 length: 13
CDR3 DNA: TGTGCCAGCAGCCCCCGGGCAGTCACTGAAGCTTTCTTT
CDR3 protein: CASSPRAVTEAFF

D gene: TRBD2
J gene: TRBJ2-5
V gene: TRBV4-3
clone size: few
CDR3 length: 16
CDR3 DNA: TGCGCCAGCAGCCAAGATGGGGGGGGTTCAGGAGAGACCCAGTACTTC
CDR3 protein: CASSQDGGGSGETQYF

D gene: TRBD1
J gene: TRBJ2-3
V gene: TRBV4-3
clone size: -
CDR3 length: 14
CDR3 DNA: TGCGCCAGCAGCCAACAGGGGGCCGGGGATACGCAGTATTTT
CDR3 protein: CASSQQGAGDTQYF

D gene: -
J gene: TRBJ1-1
V gene: TRBV6-4
clone size: many
CDR3 length: 14
CDR3 DNA: TGTGCCAGCAGTGACTCGTCCATGAACACTGAAGCTTTCTTT
CDR3 protein: CASSDSSMNTEAFF

D gene: TRBD1
J gene: TRBJ1-2
V gene: TRBV9
clone size: -
CDR3 length: 15
CDR3 DNA: TGTGCCAGCAGCGTTGGTGCAGGGGGCGCAGAGGGCTACACCTTC
CDR3 protein: CASSVGAGGAEGYTF

D gene: -
J gene: TRBJ1-1
V gene: TRBV7-9
clone size: once
CDR3 length: 16
CDR3 DNA: TGTGCCAGCAGCTTAGTGTTATTGGGGGGCAAAGCTGAAGCTTTCTTT
CDR3 protein: CASSLVLLGGKAEAFF

D gene: TRBD1
J gene: TRBJ2-7
V gene: TRBV7-2
clone size: -
CDR3 length: 15
CDR3 DNA: TGTGCCAGCAGCTTGACGGGACAGACCTTCTACGAGCAGTACTTC
CDR3 protein: CASSLTGQTFYEQYF

D gene: -
J gene: TRBJ2-1
V gene: TRBV28
clone size: -
CDR3 length: 11
CDR3 DNA: TGTGCCAGCAGCTCTCGAAATGAGCAGTTCTTC
CDR3 protein: CASSSRNEQFF

D gene: -
J gene: TRBJ1-6
V gene: TRBV28
clone size: -
CDR3 length: 16
CDR3 DNA: TGTGCCAGCAGTGCCACAGGGTACTCCTATAATTCACCCCTCCACTTT
CDR3 protein: CASSATGYSYNSPLHF

D gene: TRBD1
J gene: TRBJ1-6
V gene: TRBV7-9
clone size: few
CDR3 length: 14
CDR3 DNA: TGTGCCAGCAGCTTGGACAGGCCGAATTCACCCCTCCACTTT
CDR3 protein: CASSLDRPNSPLHF

D gene: -
J gene: TRBJ1-1
V gene: TRBV29-1
clone size: -
CDR3 length: 11
CDR3 DNA: TGCAGCGCGAGTCCGAACACTGAAGCTTTCTTT
CDR3 protein: CSASPNTEAFF

D gene: -
J gene: TRBJ1-2
V gene: TRBV6-5
clone size: once
CDR3 length: 14
CDR3 DNA: TGTGCCAGCAGCCTAAGCGCAGGCAACTATGGCTACACCTTC
CDR3 protein: CASSLSAGNYGYTF

D gene: -
J gene: TRBJ2-1
V gene: TRBV10-3
clone size: -
CDR3 length: 15
CDR3 DNA: TGTGCCATCAATGAGGGCCTACAATCCAACAATGAGCAGTTCTTC
CDR3 protein: CAINEGLQSNNEQFF

D gene: -
J gene: TRBJ2-3
V gene: TRBV11-2
clone size: -
CDR3 length: 14
CDR3 DNA: TGTGCCAGCCTGGACTTTGGGCACACAGATACGCAGTATTTT
CDR3 protein: CASLDFGHTDTQYF

D gene: -
J gene: TRBJ1-4
V gene: TRBV4-1
clone size: -
CDR3 length: 14
CDR3 DNA: TGCGCCAGCAGCCAAGAGGCTTTAAATGAAAAACTGTTTTTT
CDR3 protein: CASSQEALNEKLFF

D gene: TRBD1
J gene: TRBJ1-1
V gene: TRBV2
clone size: -
CDR3 length: 14
CDR3 DNA: TGTGCCAGCAGGTCACAGGGGATTATGAATGAAGCTTTCTTT
CDR3 protein: CASRSQGIMNEAFF

D gene: TRBD2
J gene: TRBJ2-5
V gene: TRBV27
clone size: -
CDR3 length: 16
CDR3 DNA: TGTGCCAGCAGGCTGACGGGACTAGCGGGGGGAGAGACCCAGTACTTC
CDR3 protein: CASRLTGLAGGETQYF

D gene: -
J gene: TRBJ2-5
V gene: TRBV19
clone size: few
CDR3 length: 14
CDR3 DNA: TGTGCCAGTAGTACGGACGGCTTGAGTAAGACCCAGTACTTC
CDR3 protein: CASSTDGLSKTQYF

D gene: -
J gene: TRBJ2-1
V gene: TRBV13
clone size: -
CDR3 length: 18
CDR3 DNA: TGTGCCAGCAGCTCGAAGACCTTTTCCCAAGGTATATACAATGAGCAGTTCTTC
CDR3 protein: CASSSKTFSQGIYNEQFF

D gene: -
J gene: TRBJ2-3
V gene: TRBV5-4
clone size: -
CDR3 length: 14
CDR3 DNA: TGTGCCAGCAGCCGGATACAACAGGCAGATACGCAGTATTTT
CDR3 protein: CASSRIQQADTQYF

D gene: -
J gene: TRBJ1-2
V gene: TRBV27
clone size: -
CDR3 length: 15
CDR3 DNA: TGTGCCAGCAGTTTTCGCGACAGAGGGAACTATGGCTACACCTTC
CDR3 protein: CASSFRDRGNYGYTF

D gene: TRBD1
J gene: TRBJ1-1
V gene: TRBV7-9
clone size: -
CDR3 length: 14
CDR3 DNA: TGTGCCAGCAGAGAGGACAGGGGGCTCTTTGAAGCTTTCTTT
CDR3 protein: CASREDRGLFEAFF

D gene: TRBD2
J gene: TRBJ2-3
V gene: TRBV5-1
clone size: -
CDR3 length: 15
CDR3 DNA: TGCGCCAGCAGCTCGATAGCGGGGAGCACAGATACGCAGTATTTT
CDR3 protein: CASSSIAGSTDTQYF

D gene: TRBD1
J gene: TRBJ1-5
V gene: TRBV19
clone size: -
CDR3 length: 14
CDR3 DNA: TGTGCCAGTAGTCCCCGGGACAGTAATCAGCCCCAGCATTTT
CDR3 protein: CASSPRDSNQPQHF

D gene: -
J gene: TRBJ2-7
V gene: TRBV5-1
clone size: -
CDR3 length: 11
CDR3 DNA: TGCGCCAGCAGCTATGGTTACGAGCAGTACTTC
CDR3 protein: CASSYGYEQYF

D gene: -
J gene: TRBJ2-5
V gene: TRBV7-7
clone size: few
CDR3 length: 16
CDR3 DNA: TGTGCTAGCAGCTTGGGGCTGTTAGGCCACAAGGAGACCCAGTACTTC
CDR3 protein: CASSLGLLGHKETQYF

D gene: -
J gene: TRBJ1-6
V gene: TRBV6-1
clone size: -
CDR3 length: 17
CDR3 DNA: TGTGCCAGCAGTGAAACGGTAGCGTGGGGGGCAGATTCACCCCTCCACTTT
CDR3 protein: CASSETVAWGADSPLHF

D gene: -
J gene: TRBJ2-7
V gene: TRBV11-1
clone size: many
CDR3 length: 14
CDR3 DNA: TGTGCCAGCAGCTTAGCGCCCAGCTCCTACGAGCAGTACTTC
CDR3 protein: CASSLAPSSYEQYF

D gene: -
J gene: TRBJ2-5
V gene: TRBV6-5
clone size: -
CDR3 length: 12
CDR3 DNA: TGTGCCAGCAGCCGACAGCAAGAGACCCAGTACTTC
CDR3 protein: CASSRQQETQYF

D gene: -
J gene: TRBJ1-5
V gene: TRBV28
clone size: few
CDR3 length: 14
CDR3 DNA: TGTGCCAGCAGTTCCGGGGGAACCAATCAGCCCCAGCATTTT
CDR3 protein: CASSSGGTNQPQHF

D gene: -
J gene: TRBJ1-2
V gene: TRBV10-3
clone size: -
CDR3 length: 15
CDR3 DNA: TGTGCCATCAGTGATCCGGGGGGCAGGGTGGGAGGCTACACCTTC
CDR3 protein: CAISDPGGRVGGYTF

D gene: -
J gene: TRBJ1-2
V gene: TRBV14
clone size: -
CDR3 length: 13
CDR3 DNA: TGTGCCAGCAGCCCAGGCCCTAACTATGGCTACACCTTC
CDR3 protein: CASSPGPNYGYTF

D gene: TRBD2
J gene: TRBJ2-4
V gene: TRBV28
clone size: few
CDR3 length: 17
CDR3 DNA: TGTGCCAGCAGTGCTACCGGGGGGGTCAGAGCCAAAAACATTCAGTACTTC
CDR3 protein: CASSATGGVRAKNIQYF

D gene: -
J gene: TRBJ2-4
V gene: TRBV7-2
clone size: -
CDR3 length: 14
CDR3 DNA: TGTGCCAGCAGCTTAGGAGGGGGGCGCGACATTCAGTACTTC
CDR3 protein: CASSLGGGRDIQYF

D gene: -
J gene: TRBJ1-2
V gene: TRBV5-5
clone size: once
CDR3 length: 14
CDR3 DNA: TGTGCCAGCAGCTCGAATACAGAGGTATATGGCTACACCTTC
CDR3 protein: CASSSNTEVYGYTF

D gene: -
J gene: TRBJ1-1
V gene: TRBV6-1
clone size: many
CDR3 length: 13
CDR3 DNA: TGTGCCAGCAGCTTACACCGTACAGCTGAAGCTTTCTTT
CDR3 protein: CASSLHRTAEAFF

D gene: -
J gene: TRBJ1-2
V gene: TRBV6-1
clone size: -
CDR3 length: 12
CDR3 DNA: TGTGCCAGCACTGAAAGAGGGTATGGCTACACCTTC
CDR3 protein: CASTERGYGYTF

D gene: -
J gene: TRBJ2-2
V gene: TRBV7-9
clone size: once
CDR3 length: 15
CDR3 DNA: TGTGCCAGCAGCTCTGGGGTCGCGGACACCGGGGAGCTGTTTTTT
CDR3 protein: CASSSGVADTGELFF

D gene: TRBD1
J gene: TRBJ2-5
V gene: TRBV19
clone size: -
CDR3 length: 13
CDR3 DNA: TGTGCCAGTAGTACCGACAGGGAAGAGACCCAGTACTTC
CDR3 protein: CASSTDREETQYF

D gene: TRBD2
J gene: TRBJ2-3
V gene: TRBV9
clone size: once
CDR3 length: 15
CDR3 DNA: TGTGCCAGCAGCGGTACTAGCGCGGGCACAGATACGCAGTATTTT
CDR3 protein: CASSGTSAGTDTQYF

D gene: TRBD1
J gene: TRBJ1-4
V gene: TRBV6-5
clone size: -
CDR3 length: 15
CDR3 DNA: TGTGCCAGCAGTTCGCAGGGGGCGCGGGGTGAAAAACTGTTTTTT
CDR3 protein: CASSSQGARGEKLFF

D gene: -
J gene: TRBJ2-7
V gene: TRBV7-2
clone size: -
CDR3 length: 16
CDR3 DNA: TGTGCCAGCAGACAAAGCCGAGACGTCCTATCCTACGAGCAGTACTTC
CDR3 protein: CASRQSRDVLSYEQYF

D gene: -
J gene: TRBJ2-7
V gene: TRBV10-3
clone size: -
CDR3 length: 16
CDR3 DNA: TGTGCCATCAGTGAGCCCCCAGCAGGTTCCTCCTACGAGCAGTACTTC
CDR3 protein: CAISEPPAGSSYEQYF